What follows are 2 T cell receptor beta chains derived from one specimen sequenced in a study of shared clonotypes between healthy human individuals. Using immunoSEQ multiplex PCR, the repertoire was profiled, and TCRdb retains in-frame clones only, with some absent. The table records more than 850,000 clones, 78% of them present only once. Sequenced input: memory CD4+ T cells from PBMCs. The subset is: CD45RA-negative fraction. Source of these receptors: a man in his late teens or twenties in good health. Some clones in this sample may be carry-over from other donors' samples.

This clone was counted a single time. The chain recombines TRBV6-1 with TRBJ2-7, with TRBD2 identical over 9 bases. Germline V CDR1 and CDR2: MNHNS, SASEGT. The V gene end was trimmed by 4 bases and the J gene end by 2 bases; junction bases not matched to a gene: 9. This CDR3 has 16 amino acids. CDR3 in DNA: TGTGCCAGCAGTGTTAACCCGGGCGGGAGGGCCTACGAGCAGTACTTC. Amino acids: CASSVNPGGRAYEQYF.

V usage is TRBV7-9 and J usage is TRBJ2-3, with TRBD2 matching 14 bases. Germline trimming cut 4 bases from V and 1 base from J; bases unmatched to any gene: 10. Germline V gives CDR1 SEHNR, CDR2 FQNEAQ (reference sequence). The CDR3 is made up of 19 amino acids. The CDR3 bases are TGTGCCAGCAGCTCCGGGACTAGCGGGAGTATAGTAGGCACAGATACGCAGTATTTT. Encoded protein: CASSSGTSGSIVGTDTQYF.